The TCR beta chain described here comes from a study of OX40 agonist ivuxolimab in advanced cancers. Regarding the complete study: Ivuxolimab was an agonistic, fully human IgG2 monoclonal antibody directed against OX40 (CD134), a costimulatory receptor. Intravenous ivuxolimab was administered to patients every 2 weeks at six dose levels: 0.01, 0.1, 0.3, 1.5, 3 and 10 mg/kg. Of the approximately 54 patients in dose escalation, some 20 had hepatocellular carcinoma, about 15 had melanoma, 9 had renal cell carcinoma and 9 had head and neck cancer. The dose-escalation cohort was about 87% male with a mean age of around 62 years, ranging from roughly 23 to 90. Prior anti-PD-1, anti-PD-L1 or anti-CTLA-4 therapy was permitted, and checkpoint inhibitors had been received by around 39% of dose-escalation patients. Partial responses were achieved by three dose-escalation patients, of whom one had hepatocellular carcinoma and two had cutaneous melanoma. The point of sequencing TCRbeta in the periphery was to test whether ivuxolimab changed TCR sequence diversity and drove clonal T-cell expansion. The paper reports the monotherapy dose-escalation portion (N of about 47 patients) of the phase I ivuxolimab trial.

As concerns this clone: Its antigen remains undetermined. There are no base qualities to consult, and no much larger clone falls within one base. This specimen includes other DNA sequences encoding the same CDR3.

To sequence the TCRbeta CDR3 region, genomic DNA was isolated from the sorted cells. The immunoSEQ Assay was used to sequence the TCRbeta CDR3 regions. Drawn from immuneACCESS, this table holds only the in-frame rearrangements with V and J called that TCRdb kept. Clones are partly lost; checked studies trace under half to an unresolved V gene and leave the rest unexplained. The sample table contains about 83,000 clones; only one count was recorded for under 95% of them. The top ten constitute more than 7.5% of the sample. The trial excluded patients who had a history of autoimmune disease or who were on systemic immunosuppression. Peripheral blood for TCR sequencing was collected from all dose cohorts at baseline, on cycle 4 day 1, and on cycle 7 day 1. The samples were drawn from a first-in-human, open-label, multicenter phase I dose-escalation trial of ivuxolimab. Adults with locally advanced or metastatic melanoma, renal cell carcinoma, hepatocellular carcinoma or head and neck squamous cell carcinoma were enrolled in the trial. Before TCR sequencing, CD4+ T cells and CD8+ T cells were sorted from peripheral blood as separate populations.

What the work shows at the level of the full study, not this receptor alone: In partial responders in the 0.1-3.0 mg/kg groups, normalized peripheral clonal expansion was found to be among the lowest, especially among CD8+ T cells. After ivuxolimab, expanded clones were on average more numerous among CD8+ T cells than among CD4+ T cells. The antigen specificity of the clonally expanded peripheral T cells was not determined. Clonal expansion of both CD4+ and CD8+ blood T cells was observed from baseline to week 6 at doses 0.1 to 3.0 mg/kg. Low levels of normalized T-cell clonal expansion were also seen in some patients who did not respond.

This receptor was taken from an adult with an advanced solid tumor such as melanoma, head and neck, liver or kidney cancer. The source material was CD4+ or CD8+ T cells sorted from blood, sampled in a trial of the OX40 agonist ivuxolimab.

This receptor has the CDR3 CASSLGGSYEQYF. In nucleotides, the sequence is TGTGCCAGCAGTTTAGGGGGGTCCTACGAGCAGTACTTC. The rearranged segments are TRBV28 and TRBJ2-7, and TRBD2 may be the D gene, going by 6 matching bases. Trimming takes 2 bases from V and 1 base from J, and the germline ends sit 6 bases apart. The cysteine opens and the phenylalanine closes a CDR3 of 13 amino acids. Just CDR3 DNA is preserved here, 39 bases in frame from base 1. The germline V gene gives CDR1 as MDHEN and CDR2 as SYDVKM.